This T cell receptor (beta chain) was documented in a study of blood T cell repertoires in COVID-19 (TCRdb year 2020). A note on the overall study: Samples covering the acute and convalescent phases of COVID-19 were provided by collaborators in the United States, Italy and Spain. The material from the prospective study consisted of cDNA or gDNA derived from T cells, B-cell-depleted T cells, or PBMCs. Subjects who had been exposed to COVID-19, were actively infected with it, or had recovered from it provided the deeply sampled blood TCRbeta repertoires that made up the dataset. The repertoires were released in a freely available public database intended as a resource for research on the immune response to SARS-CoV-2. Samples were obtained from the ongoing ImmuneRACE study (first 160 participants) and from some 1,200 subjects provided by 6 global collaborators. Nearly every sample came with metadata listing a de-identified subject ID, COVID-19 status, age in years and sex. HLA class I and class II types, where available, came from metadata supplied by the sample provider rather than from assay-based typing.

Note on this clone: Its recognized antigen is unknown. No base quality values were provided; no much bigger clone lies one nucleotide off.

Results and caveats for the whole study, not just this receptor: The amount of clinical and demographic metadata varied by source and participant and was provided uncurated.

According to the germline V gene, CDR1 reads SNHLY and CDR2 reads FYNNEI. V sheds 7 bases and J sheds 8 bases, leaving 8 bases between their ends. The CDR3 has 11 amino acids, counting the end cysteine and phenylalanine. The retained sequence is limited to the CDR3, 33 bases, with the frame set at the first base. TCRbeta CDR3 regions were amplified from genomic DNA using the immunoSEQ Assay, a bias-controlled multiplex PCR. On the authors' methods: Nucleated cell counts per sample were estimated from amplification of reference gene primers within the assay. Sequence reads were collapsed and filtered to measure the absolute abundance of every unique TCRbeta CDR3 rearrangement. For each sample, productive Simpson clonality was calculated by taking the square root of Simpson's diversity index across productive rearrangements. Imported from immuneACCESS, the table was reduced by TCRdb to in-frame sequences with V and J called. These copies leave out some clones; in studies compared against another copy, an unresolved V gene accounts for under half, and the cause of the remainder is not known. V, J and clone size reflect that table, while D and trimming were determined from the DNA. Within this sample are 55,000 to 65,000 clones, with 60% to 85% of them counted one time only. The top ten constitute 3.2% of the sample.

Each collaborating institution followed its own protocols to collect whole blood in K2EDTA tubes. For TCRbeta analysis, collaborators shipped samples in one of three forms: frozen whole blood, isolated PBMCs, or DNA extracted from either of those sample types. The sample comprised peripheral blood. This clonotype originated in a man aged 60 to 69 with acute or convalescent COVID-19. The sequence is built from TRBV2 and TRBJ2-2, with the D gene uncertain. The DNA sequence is TGTGCCAGCACCATGTCAGGGGAGCTGTTTTTT. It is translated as CASTMSGELFF.